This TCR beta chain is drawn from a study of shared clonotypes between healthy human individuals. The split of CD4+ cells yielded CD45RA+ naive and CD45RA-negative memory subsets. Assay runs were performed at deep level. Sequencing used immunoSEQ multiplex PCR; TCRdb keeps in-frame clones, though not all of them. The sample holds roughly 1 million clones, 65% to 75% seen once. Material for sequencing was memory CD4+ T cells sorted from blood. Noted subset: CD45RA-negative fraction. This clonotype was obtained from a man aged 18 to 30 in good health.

CDR3 loop: CASSQGQARGFQAFF. Written as DNA, the CDR3 is TGCGCCAGCAGCCAAGGTCAGGCCAGGGGTTTCCAAGCTTTCTTT. The chain recombines TRBV4-1 with TRBJ1-1; the D gene is possibly TRBD1 (6 bases). Per the germline V gene, CDR1 is MGHRA and CDR2 is YSYEKL. CDR3 size: 15 residues. The V gene lost 1 base and the J gene lost 9 bases, with 18 bases spanning the gap.